The rows below give T cell receptor beta chains drawn from one sample of a study of blood T cells in healthy people across ages. TCRdb itself ran the 5' RACE reads through MiXCR, one entry per CDR3 protein. Of about 1,500,000 distinct CDR3 sequences in the sample, 40% to 50% were seen once. The sequenced material came from blood. These receptors were obtained from a woman aged 18-35 years in good health. The CDR3 runs from the conserved cysteine through the conserved F or W. The D gene is left open where the match is weak. Some rows have no size entry. The others give once, few or many, or a class for an expanded clone.

clone_size,j_call,v_call,d_call,cdr3_aa,cdr3_nt
NA,TRBJ2-3,TRBV27,NA,CASSPPKNTDTQYF,TGTGCCAGCAGCCCCCCGAAGAACACAGATACGCAGTATTTT
NA,TRBJ1-4,TRBV28,TRBD1,CASSSSGQGTNEKLFF,TGTGCCAGCAGTAGCTCGGGACAGGGTACTAATGAAAAACTGTTTTTT
NA,TRBJ2-3,TRBV20-1,TRBD2,CSARDRQTSGSTDTQYF,TGCAGTGCTAGAGACCGCCAAACTAGCGGCAGCACAGATACGCAGTATTTT
few,TRBJ1-2,TRBV19,NA,CASRDRGGQGYTF,TGTGCCAGTAGAGATAGGGGCGGGCAAGGCTACACCTTC
many,TRBJ2-1,TRBV3-1,TRBD2,CASSQEWLAGPNEQFF,TGTGCCAGCAGCCAAGAGTGGCTAGCGGGCCCCAATGAGCAGTTCTTC
once,TRBJ2-3,TRBV5-1,TRBD2,CASSLGAGGQDTDTQYF,TGCGCCAGCAGCTTGGGAGCGGGGGGGCAGGACACAGATACGCAGTATTTT
NA,TRBJ2-1,TRBV6-4,TRBD2,CASSDLLTSWWNEQFF,TGTGCCAGCAGTGACTTACTGACTAGCTGGTGGAATGAGCAGTTCTTC
few,TRBJ2-7,TRBV3-1,TRBD2,CASSHMGSGLADEQYF,TGTGCCAGCAGCCATATGGGTTCAGGACTAGCGGACGAGCAGTACTTC
NA,TRBJ2-7,TRBV6-1,NA,CASLDWGNEQYF,TGTGCCAGTTTGGACTGGGGGAATGAGCAGTACTTC
NA,TRBJ2-3,TRBV28,NA,CASWERGVQSDTQYF,TGTGCCAGTTGGGAACGAGGCGTCCAGTCAGATACGCAGTATTTT
few,TRBJ2-5,TRBV5-5,TRBD1,CASSSGTGGRKETQYF,TGTGCCAGCAGCTCCGGGACAGGGGGCCGAAAGGAGACCCAGTACTTC
NA,TRBJ1-6,TRBV14,NA,CASSQGPRTARGNSPLHF,TGTGCCAGCAGCCAGGGTCCAAGAACGGCAAGGGGTAATTCACCCCTCCACTTT
NA,TRBJ2-3,TRBV20-1,NA,CSARGSSGFADTQYF,TGCAGTGCTAGGGGCAGTTCAGGCTTTGCAGATACGCAGTATTTT
NA,TRBJ1-6,TRBV20-1,NA,CSASGSHPVTNSPLHF,TGCAGTGCTAGTGGTAGTCACCCGGTGACGAATTCACCCCTCCACTTT
NA,TRBJ2-1,TRBV9,NA,CASSVVTHNEQFF,TGTGCCAGCAGCGTAGTTACACACAATGAGCAGTTCTTC
many,TRBJ2-7,TRBV27,TRBD2,CASRTSGSYEQYF,TGTGCCAGCAGGACTAGCGGGAGCTACGAGCAGTACTTC
NA,TRBJ2-5,TRBV2,TRBD1,CASSVNRGNKETQYF,TGTGCCAGCAGTGTAAACAGGGGGAACAAAGAGACCCAGTACTTC
few,TRBJ1-5,TRBV4-1,NA,CASSHRIEGNQPQHF,TGCGCCAGCAGCCATCGAATTGAAGGCAATCAGCCCCAGCATTTT
NA,TRBJ2-1,TRBV9,NA,CASSPRLLTISGNEQFF,TGTGCCAGCAGCCCCCGCCTCTTGACCATTAGTGGCAATGAGCAGTTCTTC
few,TRBJ2-1,TRBV7-9,TRBD2,CASSFRDIRLAGIYNEQFF,TGTGCCAGCAGCTTCAGGGACATTCGACTAGCGGGAATCTACAATGAGCAGTTCTTC
few,TRBJ1-4,TRBV5-5,NA,CASSLEGSTSGLPGEKLFF,TGTGCCAGCAGCTTGGAAGGAAGTACCTCGGGGCTCCCGGGTGAAAAACTGTTTTTT
NA,TRBJ2-5,TRBV24-1,NA,CATSDRRREGTETQYF,TGTGCCACCAGTGATCGAAGGAGAGAGGGCACCGAGACCCAGTACTTC
NA,TRBJ2-5,TRBV7-9,NA,CASSLTSPQETQYF,TGTGCCAGCAGCTTGACCAGTCCCCAAGAGACCCAGTACTTC
NA,TRBJ2-3,TRBV6-2/TRBV6-3,TRBD2,CASSSPGLAGGTSTDTQYF,TGTGCCAGCAGTTCCCCAGGACTAGCGGGGGGGACTAGCACAGATACGCAGTATTTT
once,TRBJ1-1,TRBV10-3,TRBD1,CAISEYDRAVTGAFF,TGTGCCATCAGTGAGTACGACAGGGCGGTGACGGGAGCTTTCTTT
NA,TRBJ2-7,TRBV6-2/TRBV6-3,NA,CASSPRLISMYNEQYF,TGTGCCAGCAGCCCACGACTTATTTCGATGTACAATGAGCAGTACTTC
NA,TRBJ2-5,TRBV4-1,TRBD2,CASSQDAGLAGVETQYF,TGCGCCAGCAGCCAAGATGCGGGACTAGCGGGGGTTGAGACCCAGTACTTC
few,TRBJ1-6,TRBV5-1,NA,CASSPQDSLNSPLHF,TGCGCCAGCAGCCCCCAGGACAGCCTTAATTCACCCCTCCACTTT
NA,TRBJ2-5,TRBV12-3/TRBV12-4,NA,CASSLVGDPKDEQYF,TGTGCCAGCAGTTTAGTAGGGGACCCTAAGGATGAGCAGTACTTC
NA,TRBJ2-5,TRBV28,TRBD1,CASGTPGTGLQETQYF,TGTGCCAGCGGCACCCCCGGGACAGGGTTGCAAGAGACCCAGTACTTC
few,TRBJ2-1,TRBV21-1,NA,CASSCLGAPLLEQFF,TGTGCCAGCAGCTGCCTGGGGGCCCCCCTTCTCGAGCAGTTCTTC
NA,TRBJ2-5,TRBV5-1,TRBD1,CVSSGTGGETQYF,TGCGTCAGCAGCGGAACAGGGGGCGAGACCCAGTACTTC
NA,TRBJ2-3,TRBV20-1,NA,CSGTTSTDTQYF,TGCAGTGGGACGACCAGCACAGATACGCAGTATTTT
NA,TRBJ2-1,TRBV24-1,NA,CATSDLPLVGGGSSYNGQFF,TGTGCCACCAGTGATTTGCCATTAGTAGGGGGGGGGAGCTCCTACAATGGGCAGTTCTTC
NA,TRBJ2-6,TRBV11-2,NA,CAIKYGTISGANVLTF,TGTGCCATAAAGTACGGGACGATATCTGGGGCCAACGTCCTGACTTTC
NA,TRBJ2-7,TRBV12-3/TRBV12-4,NA,CASSLFRYEQYF,TGTGCCAGCAGTCTCTTTCGCTACGAGCAGTACTTC
NA,TRBJ2-3,TRBV10-3,NA,CAISESPEDTQYF,TGTGCCATCAGTGAGTCGCCGGAGGATACGCAGTATTTT
few,TRBJ2-3,TRBV7-8,TRBD1,CASTAPNRGREVDTQYF,TGTGCCAGCACCGCCCCAAACAGGGGGCGCGAGGTTGATACGCAGTATTTT
NA,TRBJ2-1,TRBV6-1,TRBD1,CASSEPGQGAWEQFF,TGTGCCAGCAGTGAACCGGGACAGGGGGCTTGGGAGCAGTTCTTC
NA,TRBJ1-1,TRBV7-9,TRBD1,CASSPRQGRMNTEAFF,TGTGCCAGCAGCCCTAGACAGGGGCGTATGAACACTGAAGCTTTCTTT
NA,TRBJ2-3,TRBV29-1,NA,CSVLRETDTQYF,TGCAGCGTTCTTCGGGAGACAGATACGCAGTATTTT
NA,TRBJ1-1,TRBV27,TRBD1,CASSMQGAEAFF,TGTGCCAGCAGCATGCAGGGGGCTGAAGCTTTCTTT
few,TRBJ2-7,TRBV28,NA,CASSLWDLGYEQYF,TGTGCCAGCAGTTTATGGGACTTGGGCTACGAGCAGTACTTC
NA,TRBJ1-5,TRBV5-6,NA,CASSLDRAGQPQHF,TGTGCCAGCAGCTTGGACAGGGCGGGTCAGCCCCAGCATTTT
NA,TRBJ2-7,TRBV20-1,TRBD2,CSARTSGSRGSAYEQYF,TGCAGTGCTAGAACTAGCGGGAGCAGGGGGAGCGCCTACGAGCAGTACTTC
once,TRBJ1-5,TRBV4-2,NA,CASSQDMAGVQPQHF,TGTGCCAGCAGTCAAGATATGGCAGGGGTTCAGCCCCAGCATTTT
NA,TRBJ2-1,TRBV20-1,NA,CSANQVSSSEQFF,TGCAGTGCTAACCAAGTGTCGTCGAGTGAGCAGTTCTTC
NA,TRBJ2-3,TRBV12-3/TRBV12-4,NA,CASSGFGSADTQYF,TGTGCCAGCAGTGGGTTTGGGAGCGCAGATACGCAGTATTTT
NA,TRBJ2-1,TRBV7-8,TRBD2,CASSSLGTSEFREQFF,TGTGCCAGCAGCTCCCTCGGGACTAGCGAGTTCAGGGAGCAGTTCTTC
NA,TRBJ1-2,TRBV20-1,NA,CSATGQLVGDYGYTF,TGCAGTGCTACAGGACAGTTAGTGGGGGACTATGGCTACACCTTC
NA,TRBJ2-1,TRBV28,TRBD2,CASSPPTSRQFF,TGTGCCAGCAGTCCACCGACTAGCCGGCAGTTCTTC
NA,TRBJ2-7,TRBV28,TRBD1,CASREPTGGEYEQYF,TGTGCCAGCAGAGAGCCGACAGGGGGCGAGTACGAGCAGTACTTC